The 19 T cell receptor beta chains below all came from one sample that was sequenced in a study of blood T cell repertoires in COVID-19. Assay: immunoSEQ multiplex PCR; the TCRdb copy retains only in-frame clones and omits some. The sample consists of about 300,000 clones, 87% of them appearing once. The sequencing sample was made of peripheral blood. The receptors originated from a man between 18 and 29 years old with active or convalescent COVID-19.

V usage is TRBV7-9 and J usage is TRBJ2-7; D gene ambiguous. Between the trimmed V and J ends, which lost 4 bases and 4 bases, there was a span of 11 bases. CDR1 SEHNR and CDR2 FQNEAQ come from the germline V gene (reference sequence). This CDR3 is built from 13 residues. DNA of the CDR3: TGTGCCAGCAGCTCCCAATCGAGATACGAGCAGTACTTC. This sequence encodes CASSSQSRYEQYF. Variable domain in full (rest from reference TRBV7-9 and TRBJ2-7): DTGVSQNPRHKITKRGQNVTFRCDPISEHNRLYWYRQTLGQGPEFLTYFQNEAQLEKSRLLSDRFSAERPKGSFSTLEIQRTEQGDSAMYLCASSSQSRYEQYFGPGTRLTVT.

The chain joins TRBV19 to TRBJ1-1, with 7 bases identical to TRBD1. The V segment lost 2 bases and the J segment 3 bases; nucleotides outside the gene matches: 6. Germline V gene sequence: CDR1 LNHDA, CDR2 SQIVND (reference sequence). The CDR3 length is 15 residues. CDR3 DNA: TGTGCCAGTAGTATATCCCCCGGGACAGACACTGAAGCTTTCTTT. Its translation: CASSISPGTDTEAFF.

V usage is TRBV5-4 and J usage is TRBJ2-1, with 8 bases identical to TRBD1. CDR1 and CDR2 from the germline V gene are SGHNT and YYREEE (reference sequence). J gave up 2 bases and V 4 bases, and 5 bases lay outside the gene matches. There are 15 residues in the CDR3. The CDR3 DNA is TGTGCCAGCAGCCTCGACAGGGGCGCCTACAATGAGCAGTTCTTC. Amino acid sequence: CASSLDRGAYNEQFF.

The chain recombines TRBV27 with TRBJ2-7, with TRBD1 identical over 7 bases. Germline V gene lookup returns CDR1 MNHEY and CDR2 SMNVEV (reference sequence). The CDR3 extends over 15 amino acids. V lost 6 bases and J lost 0; bases outside the gene matches: 8. CDR3 protein: CASRPGQRSSYEQYF. The CDR3 coding sequence is TGTGCCAGCAGACCGGGACAGAGAAGCTCCTACGAGCAGTACTTC.

This clone came up once. The chain is built from TRBV27 and TRBJ1-1; D is possibly TRBD1 (5 bases). Germline CDR1 is MNHEY and CDR2 is SMNVEV (reference sequence). CDR3 size: 14 residues. The germline V and J ends were trimmed by 0 bases and 5 bases, with 10 bases remaining between them. CDR3 sequence reads: CASSLSPGRTEAFF. The CDR3 DNA is TGTGCCAGCAGTTTATCGCCAGGGAGGACTGAAGCTTTCTTT.

V is TRBV7-2 and J is TRBJ2-7; TRBD2 aligns across 14 bases. With V trimmed by 6 bases and J by 7 bases, 8 bases remained unmatched. From germline, CDR1 is SGHTA and CDR2 FQGNSA. The CDR3 is made up of 15 amino acids. CDR3 residues: CASSSTSGGAKEQYF. The CDR3 DNA sequence: TGTGCCAGCAGTTCGACTAGCGGGGGGGCCAAGGAGCAGTACTTC.

This chain joins TRBV3-1 (or the pseudogene TRBV3-2) and TRBJ2-1, with 7 bases that match TRBD2. The germline V gene has CDR1 LGHDT and CDR2 YNNKEL (reference sequence). CDR3 size: 16 residues. The trim removed 5 bases at V and 6 bases at J, leaving 13 bases unmatched. The CDR3 region is CASSSRPSTSSNEQFF. The CDR3 bases are TGTGCCAGCAGCTCTCGCCCATCGACTAGCAGCAATGAGCAGTTCTTC.

V usage is TRBV11-2 and J usage is TRBJ2-5, with TRBD2 matching 7 bases. CDR1 and CDR2 (germline): SGHAT, FQNNGV. The junction had 4 bases not matched to a gene; V was cut back by 2 bases and J by 1 base. The CDR3 is 15 residues long. DNA for the CDR3: TGTGCCAGCAGCTTAACGGGGGGACCCCAAGAGACCCAGTACTTC. Translation gives CASSLTGGPQETQYF. The full variable domain, with the rest looked up from reference TRBV11-2 and TRBJ2-5, is EAGVAQSPRYKIIEKRQSVAFWCNPISGHATLYWYQQILGQGPKLLIQFQNNGVVDDSQLPKDRFSAERLKGVDSTLKIQPAKLEDSAVYLCASSLTGGPQETQYFGPGTRLLVL.

In DNA form, the CDR3 reads TGTGCCAGCAGCTTAACAGGGGTGTCAGATACGCAGTATTTT. Translated: CASSLTGVSDTQYF. The J gene is TRBJ2-3, the V gene TRBV5-8, with 7 nucleotides matching TRBD1. Germline trimming cut 2 bases from V and 4 bases from J; bases unmatched to any gene: 4. The CDR3 is made up of 14 amino acids. From germline, CDR1 is SGHTS and CDR2 YDEGEE. Supplemented by reference TRBV5-8 and TRBJ2-3, the full variable domain reads EAGVTQSPTHLIKTRGQQATLRCSPISGHTSVYWYQQALGLGLQFLLWYDEGEERNRGNFPPRFSGRQFPNYSSELNVNALELEDSALYLCASSLTGVSDTQYFGPGTRLTVL.

This clone was recorded only once. The V and J genes are TRBV5-1 and TRBJ2-3; maybe TRBD2 (6 bases). Germline V CDR1 and CDR2: SGHRS, YFSETQ. The CDR3 is 15 amino acids. Trimming took off 4 bases at V and 6 bases at J, with 18 bases between the two ends. The CDR3 here is CASSGGDSKSDTQYF. In DNA, the CDR3 is TGCGCCAGCAGCGGAGGGGACTCGAAATCGGATACGCAGTATTTT.

The genes are TRBV10-3 and TRBJ1-1, with 8 nucleotides matching TRBD1. Germline V gene data show CDR1 as ENHRY and CDR2 as SYGVKD. CDR3 length: 13 residues. Trimming removed 9 bases from V and 2 bases from J; junction bases left unmatched: 5. CDR3 in amino acids: CAIGTGINTEAFF. The CDR3, as DNA: TGTGCCATTGGGACAGGCATAAACACTGAAGCTTTCTTT.

This clone was seen just once. The chain recombines TRBV27 with TRBJ1-2, with D hard to call. CDR3 length equals 13 residues. V was pared by 6 bases and J by 1 base, with 9 bases between. From germline, CDR1 is MNHEY and CDR2 SMNVEV (reference sequence). This chain's CDR3 is CASRRDINYGYTF. The CDR3 DNA is TGTGCCAGCAGGAGAGACATTAACTATGGCTACACCTTC.

The chain couples TRBV7-2 to TRBJ1-5; no clear D gene. In germline, CDR1 is SGHTA, CDR2 FQGNSA. The length of the CDR3 is 15 residues. Trimming shortened V by 5 bases and J by 0 bases, and 11 bases separated the two germline ends. The CDR3 is CASSHEVLSNQPQHF. DNA of the CDR3: TGTGCCAGCAGCCACGAGGTGCTTAGCAATCAGCCCCAGCATTTT. Combining the CDR3 with reference TRBV7-2 and TRBJ1-5 gives the whole variable domain GAGVSQSPSNKVTEKGKDVELRCDPISGHTALYWYRQSLGQGLEFLIYFQGNSAPDKSGLPSDRFSAERTGGSVSTLTIQRTQQEDSAVYLCASSHEVLSNQPQHFGDGTRLSIL.

This clone came up once. The CDR3 DNA is TGTGCCAGCAGCTTAGGACAGGGGCAGGTGGCTTTCTTT. Its translation: CASSLGQGQVAFF. This sequence joins TRBV11-2 and TRBJ1-1; 8 nucleotides agree with TRBD1. Germline lookup yields CDR1 SGHAT and CDR2 FQNNGV. The ends lost 1 base at V and 11 bases at J; junction bases unmatched: 6. The CDR3 consists of 13 residues.

The rearrangement uses TRBV5-1 and TRBJ1-6; 9 bases map to TRBD1. Germline values: CDR1 SGHRS, CDR2 YFSETQ. CDR3 length: 16 residues. V trimming: 0 bases; J trimming: 12 bases; junction bases outside the gene matches: 10. The CDR3 nucleotides read TGCGCCAGCAGCTTGGAACCGGGACAGGGAGGTTTACCCCTCCACTTT. Translating it yields CASSLEPGQGGLPLHF.

This clone has more than one count but fewer than ten. The CDR3 protein is CASTLSTGGTGELFF. The DNA for the CDR3 is TGTGCCAGCACCCTTTCGACAGGGGGCACCGGGGAGCTGTTTTTT. This chain uses TRBV6-5 with TRBJ2-2, with 9 bases identical to TRBD1. V lost 7 bases, J lost 4 bases, and 7 bases stayed unmatched. This CDR3 has 15 residues. Per germline, CDR1 MNHEY and CDR2 SVGAGI.

The rearrangement links TRBV7-9 to TRBJ1-4, with 10 bases fitting TRBD1. The CDR3 extends over 14 amino acids. Per germline, CDR1 SEHNR and CDR2 FQNEAQ (reference sequence). V lost 4 bases and J lost 6; bases outside the gene matches: 2. CDR3 protein: CASSSGTGDEKLFF. CDR3 DNA: TGTGCCAGCAGCTCCGGGACAGGGGATGAAAAACTGTTTTTT.

The chain is built from TRBV24-1 and TRBJ2-1; 8 bases align to TRBD2. Germline V lookup: CDR1 KGHDR, CDR2 SFDVKD. The CDR3 consists of 15 residues. The ends lost 4 bases at V and 8 bases at J; junction bases unmatched: 9. Here the CDR3 reads CATSDPARGGDEQFF. In DNA form, the CDR3 reads TGTGCCACCAGTGACCCCGCCCGGGGGGGGGATGAGCAGTTCTTC.

The chain is built from TRBV21-1 and TRBJ2-3; the DNA was not compared with TRBD2, the D call given in the table. TRBV21-1 is a documented pseudogene. The CDR3 has 16 residues. The CDR3 DNA reads as TGTGCCAGCACCATCCCGAGGCGGGGGTCCACAGATACGCAGTATTTT. Protein: CASTIPRRGSTDTQYF.